What follows are 3 T cell receptor beta chains derived from one specimen sequenced in a study of beta chain features in type 1 diabetes. The antigens these receptors bind are not known. Findings of the study overall: Among patients with Type 1 diabetes, TCRB CDR3s were moderately but significantly shorter in every one of the four CD4+ subsets.

Expressed TCRB transcripts were sequenced after all isolated RNA was converted to cDNA. TCRdb keeps only in-frame clones here, not all; method: immunoSEQ multiplex PCR. The sample has about 360,000 clones, roughly 12% seen once. Sequencing input: naive CD4+ T cells from blood. These receptors all come from a woman aged 18-35 years with type 1 diabetes.

Only a few counts were recorded for this clone. The chain joins TRBV7-2 to TRBJ2-3, with 9 bases fitting TRBD1. Unmatched junction bases numbered 11, after V lost 2 bases and J lost 2 bases. The V gene's germline CDR1 is SGHTA and CDR2 FQGNSA. This CDR3 spans 18 amino acids. The CDR3 region has the DNA TGTGCCAGCAGCTTATCCGGGACAGGGTCCAGACTCACAGATACGCAGTATTTT. Encoded protein: CASSLSGTGSRLTDTQYF.

The table lists this clone with a count of one. This chain's CDR3 is CASSSDRGRPNTEAFF. The CDR3 region has the DNA TGTGCCAGCTCTTCAGACAGGGGGCGTCCGAACACTGAAGCTTTCTTT. J is TRBJ1-1 and V is TRBV18, with TRBD1 identical over 10 bases. CDR3 size: 16 residues. The germline V gene has CDR1 KGHSH and CDR2 LQKENI. V was clipped by 6 bases and J by 1 base; unmatched bases: 8.

This clone was found a few times. This sequence joins TRBV29-1 and TRBJ2-7; maybe TRBD1 (6 bases). The germline V and J ends were trimmed by 4 bases and 3 bases, with 13 bases remaining between them. The germline CDR1 and CDR2 sequences are SQVTM and ANQGSEA. The CDR3 contains 13 residues. The CDR3 nucleotides are TGCAGCGTTGTTCAGGGGCCGGTCTACGAGCAGTACTTC. This gives the protein CSVVQGPVYEQYF.